The rows below give T cell receptor beta chains drawn from one sample of a study of blood T cells in healthy people across ages. A single record per CDR3 protein comes from TCRdb applying MiXCR to the 5' RACE reads. Seen here are hundreds of thousands of distinct CDR3 sequences, approximately 21% observed once, and the top ten hold under 25%. Sequencing input: blood. The source is a man aged 65 to 85 in good health. The CDR3 runs from the conserved cysteine through the conserved F or W. A D gene is named only where the DNA matches it firmly. For some rows the clone size is stated as once, few or many, or as a class when expanded; others skip it.

D gene: TRBD1
clone size: -
V gene: TRBV12-3/TRBV12-4
J gene: TRBJ2-4
CDR3 protein: CASRPTGARDIQYF
CDR3 DNA: TGTGCCAGCAGGCCAACAGGGGCGAGAGACATTCAGTACTTC

D gene: -
clone size: many
V gene: TRBV12-3/TRBV12-4
J gene: TRBJ1-2
CDR3 protein: CASSTRVAAGYTF
CDR3 DNA: TGTGCCAGCAGTACAAGGGTGGCCGCCGGCTACACCTTC

D gene: TRBD1
clone size: -
V gene: TRBV12-3/TRBV12-4
J gene: TRBJ2-1
CDR3 protein: CASRSVVDRGNEQFF
CDR3 DNA: TGTGCCAGCAGGTCGGTTGTGGACAGGGGCAATGAGCAGTTCTTC

D gene: -
clone size: -
V gene: TRBV20-1
J gene: TRBJ2-3
CDR3 protein: CSASYLADITDTQYF
CDR3 DNA: TGCAGTGCTAGTTACCTAGCCGACATCACAGATACGCAGTATTTT

D gene: -
clone size: many
V gene: TRBV12-3/TRBV12-4
J gene: TRBJ2-3
CDR3 protein: CASSSGIAVSTDTQYF
CDR3 DNA: TGTGCCAGCAGTTCTGGGATAGCGGTCTCCACAGATACGCAGTATTTT

D gene: -
clone size: once
V gene: TRBV3-1
J gene: TRBJ2-5
CDR3 protein: CASSQNPQGRETQYF
CDR3 DNA: TGTGCCAGCAGCCAAAATCCGCAGGGGAGAGAGACCCAGTACTTC

D gene: -
clone size: -
V gene: TRBV2
J gene: TRBJ1-1
CDR3 protein: CASRKTRGTEAFF
CDR3 DNA: TGTGCCAGCCGGAAAACTCGGGGCACTGAAGCTTTCTTT

D gene: -
clone size: few
V gene: TRBV18
J gene: TRBJ2-1
CDR3 protein: CASSPGWDTSSNEQFF
CDR3 DNA: TGTGCCAGCTCGCCCGGGTGGGACACCTCATCAAATGAGCAGTTCTTC

D gene: TRBD2
clone size: few
V gene: TRBV29-1
J gene: TRBJ2-1
CDR3 protein: CSVRLAANEQFF
CDR3 DNA: TGCAGCGTCCGACTAGCGGCCAATGAGCAGTTCTTC

D gene: TRBD1
clone size: few
V gene: TRBV2
J gene: TRBJ1-4
CDR3 protein: CASSLIQGSNEKLFF
CDR3 DNA: TGTGCCAGCAGTCTCATACAGGGGTCTAATGAAAAACTGTTTTTT

D gene: TRBD2
clone size: few
V gene: TRBV7-2
J gene: TRBJ2-3
CDR3 protein: CASSQSGGGVRTDTQYF
CDR3 DNA: TGTGCCAGCAGCCAATCGGGGGGGGGTGTGAGGACAGATACGCAGTATTTT

D gene: TRBD1
clone size: few
V gene: TRBV6-5
J gene: TRBJ1-1
CDR3 protein: CASRFRGGGPTEAFF
CDR3 DNA: TGTGCCAGCAGATTCAGGGGGGGAGGACCCACTGAAGCTTTCTTT

D gene: -
clone size: -
V gene: TRBV5-1
J gene: TRBJ1-1
CDR3 protein: CASSLAGGPVSEAFF
CDR3 DNA: TGCGCCAGCAGCTTGGCGGGAGGGCCAGTTTCTGAAGCTTTCTTT

D gene: -
clone size: few
V gene: TRBV28
J gene: TRBJ1-2
CDR3 protein: CASSSPPGHSCTF
CDR3 DNA: TGTGCCAGCAGTTCCCCTCCGGGACATTCTTGCACCTTC

D gene: -
clone size: few
V gene: TRBV11-1
J gene: TRBJ1-1
CDR3 protein: CASSLRPGREAFF
CDR3 DNA: TGTGCCAGCAGCTTAAGACCGGGACGTGAAGCTTTCTTT

D gene: -
clone size: few
V gene: TRBV24-1
J gene: TRBJ2-1
CDR3 protein: CATSDSDGSSYNEQFF
CDR3 DNA: TGTGCCACCAGTGATTCGGACGGGAGCTCCTACAATGAGCAGTTCTTC

D gene: -
clone size: -
V gene: TRBV4-3
J gene: TRBJ1-1
CDR3 protein: CASSQARVRNTEAFF
CDR3 DNA: TGCGCCAGCAGCCAAGCTAGGGTGCGGAACACTGAAGCTTTCTTT

D gene: -
clone size: -
V gene: TRBV12-3/TRBV12-4
J gene: TRBJ2-7
CDR3 protein: CASSLLRKEGFYEQYF
CDR3 DNA: TGTGCCAGCAGTTTACTTAGGAAGGAGGGATTCTACGAGCAGTACTTC